Below are 5 T cell receptor beta chains sequenced from a single sample in a study of T cells in localized non-small cell lung cancer. Only in-frame clones appear in the TCRdb table, and some are missing; sequencing was by immunoSEQ multiplex PCR. The sample has more than 40,000 clones; 86% are singletons. This sample comprised PBMCs, obtained before any cancer treatment. These receptors were obtained from a man between 35 and 75 years old with stage II lung adenocarcinoma.

The V gene is TRBV19, the J gene TRBJ1-2; 9 bases are a match to TRBD1. V lost 8 bases to trimming and J lost 7 bases; unmatched junction nucleotides: 11. CDR1 LNHDA and CDR2 SQIVND come from the germline V gene (reference sequence). This CDR3 spans 14 amino acids. The CDR3 sequence is CASEAGTGTVGYTF. The CDR3 DNA reads TGTGCCAGTGAAGCTGGGACAGGGACGGTTGGCTACACCTTC.

This chain joins TRBV25-1 and TRBJ1-4; 8 nucleotides align to TRBD1. Germline-derived CDR1 and CDR2 are MGHDK and SYGVNS. Trimming took 4 bases from V and 5 from J; bases not matched to a gene: 9. There are 16 residues in the CDR3. Here the CDR3 reads CASSASDRGKNEKLFF. In DNA, the CDR3 is TGTGCCAGCAGTGCCTCTGACAGGGGCAAGAATGAAAAACTGTTTTTT.

V gene TRBV6-1 combines with J gene TRBJ2-1; D may be TRBD1 (6 bases). The CDR3 consists of 15 residues. Deletions cut 1 base from V and 6 bases from J, with 13 bases between. Germline values: CDR1 MNHNS, CDR2 SASEGT. CDR3 loop: CASSEDRAISNEQFF. The CDR3, as DNA: TGTGCCAGCAGTGAAGACAGGGCAATTAGCAATGAGCAGTTCTTC.

CDR3 in DNA: TGCGCCAGCAGCCAAGATTGGCAGGATAATCCTTTCACCCCATCGGGCTACGAGCAGTACGTC. Residues: CASSQDWQDNPFTPSGYEQYV. The chain links TRBV4-1 to TRBJ2-7; D not resolved. From germline, CDR1 is MGHRA and CDR2 YSYEKL. Trimming removed 0 bases at V and 3 bases at J, with 30 bases between. The CDR3 runs to 21 residues.

V gene TRBV7-6 combines with J gene TRBJ2-2; no clear D. Trimming shortened V by 1 base and J by 4 bases, and 4 bases separated the two germline ends. The CDR3 is 13 amino acids. The germline V gene encodes CDR1 SGHVS and CDR2 FNYEAQ. CDR3 protein: CASSLDGTGELFF. The CDR3 nucleotides read TGTGCCAGCAGCTTAGATGGCACCGGGGAGCTGTTTTTT.